Reported below is one T cell receptor beta chain. The record originates from a study of T cells in tuberculosis. Some clones are missing from TCRdb's copy, which holds only in-frame ones; the method was immunoSEQ multiplex PCR. The repertoire holds roughly 30,000 clones, about 89% seen once, with around 2.2% in the top ten. Sequencing was carried out using PBMCs. This receptor was identified in a donor aged 10 to 29 with latent tuberculosis or without tuberculosis infection.

The CDR3 protein is CASSGRGAVELFF. The CDR3 coding sequence is TGTGCCAGCAGCGGCCGGGGGGCGGTGGAACTGTTTTTT. The chain uses TRBV9 and TRBJ1-4; D may be TRBD1 (6 bases). The germline V gene has CDR1 SGDLS and CDR2 YYNGEE. This CDR3 comprises 13 residues. Deletions cut 3 bases from V and 12 bases from J, with 15 bases between.